The 27 T cell receptor beta chains given below trace back to one sample, sequenced in a study of T cell clonotyping in hematopoietic cell transplantation. Only in-frame clones appear in the TCRdb table, and some are missing; sequencing was by immunoSEQ multiplex PCR. The sample lists 25,000 to 30,000 clones; 92% were seen once. The specimen was PBMCs, collected 100 days after allogeneic stem cell transplant. The receptors were sampled from a female patient in her 50s who had an allogeneic stem cell transplant from a related donor, so the T cells may come from the graft donor. Some clones in this sample may be carry-over from other donors' samples.

The chain recombines TRBV27 with TRBJ2-7; D is possibly TRBD1 (6 bases). The CDR3 consists of 15 residues. In germline, CDR1 is MNHEY, CDR2 SMNVEV (reference sequence). The V end lost 5 bases, the J end lost 6 bases, and 20 bases lay between the germline ends. The CDR3 DNA sequence: TGTGCCAGCAGTCCACAGGGTCGAGGAGTTAGCGAGCAGTACTTC. Its translation: CASSPQGRGVSEQYF.

The J gene is TRBJ1-3, the V gene TRBV5-1, with 8 positions matching TRBD1. The CDR3 runs 17 residues. CDR1 is SGHRS and CDR2 is YFSETQ in the germline V gene. Losses at the gene ends were 4 bases for V and 3 bases for J; bases not matched to a gene: 12. CDR3 sequence reads: CASSNPGTGAFGNTIYF. As DNA, the CDR3 is TGCGCCAGCAGCAACCCGGGGACAGGAGCCTTTGGAAACACCATATATTTT.

The genes are TRBV13 and TRBJ2-7; D gene unclear. Trimming shortened V by 1 base and J by 4 bases, and 14 bases separated the two germline ends. This CDR3 has 15 residues. CDR1 and CDR2 (germline): PRHDT, FYEKMQ (reference sequence). The CDR3: CASSLVAESRYEQYF. The CDR3 bases are TGTGCCAGCAGCTTAGTAGCCGAGAGTAGGTACGAGCAGTACTTC.

The rearrangement joins TRBV20-1 to TRBJ2-3; tentatively, D is TRBD2 (5 bases). Germline V CDR1 and CDR2: DFQATT, SNEGSKA (reference sequence). This CDR3 contains 11 residues. The CDR3: CSGLSTDTQYF. CDR3 DNA: TGCAGCGGACTTTCCACAGATACGCAGTATTTT.

This sequence joins TRBV2 and TRBJ1-2; a possible D gene is TRBD1 (6 bases). The CDR3 has 14 amino acids. Looked up from germline, CDR1 is SNHLY and CDR2 is FYNNEI. V lost 3 bases to trimming and J lost 8 bases, with 16 bases between them. CDR3 loop: CASSDGQGYWGYTF. The CDR3 DNA reads TGTGCCAGCAGTGACGGGCAGGGGTATTGGGGCTACACCTTC.

The chain is built from TRBV30 and TRBJ2-6; no clear D gene. The CDR3 contains 12 residues. The V end lost 7 bases, the J end lost 3 bases, and 7 bases lay between the germline ends. Looked up from germline, CDR1 is GTSNPN and CDR2 is SVGIG (reference sequence). CDR3 nucleotides: TGTGCCTACTATGTTGGGGCCAACGTCCTGACTTTC. Its translation is CAYYVGANVLTF.

The chain combines TRBV28 with TRBJ1-1; no definite D call. CDR1 is MDHEN, CDR2 SYDVKM, per germline. V lost 3 bases to trimming and J lost 14 bases, with 10 bases between them. The CDR3 is 10 amino acids. CDR3: CASSFSRGFF. The CDR3 DNA reads as TGTGCCAGCAGTTTCTCGCGAGGGTTCTTT.

CDR3 DNA: TGCGCCAGCAGCCAAGATCTTGCGAGGGCAGGGGTCATGGACTACACCTTC. Its translation is CASSQDLARAGVMDYTF. The chain recombines TRBV4-3 with TRBJ1-2; possible D gene TRBD1, 6 bases. Trimming left V 0 bases short and J 10 bases short, with 24 bases between. Germline CDR1 is LGHNA and CDR2 is YSLEER. This CDR3 has 17 residues.

The V call is TRBV5-1, the J call TRBJ1-1; D uncertain. This CDR3 contains 13 residues. The germline V and J ends were trimmed by 1 base and 1 base, with 5 bases remaining between them. CDR1 SGHRS and CDR2 YFSETQ come from the germline V gene. The CDR3 loop is CASSLWGNTEAFF. In nucleotides, the CDR3 is TGCGCCAGCAGCTTGTGGGGGAACACTGAAGCTTTCTTT.

This sequence joins TRBV19 and TRBJ1-2, with 8 nucleotides matching TRBD1. Germline trimming cut 3 bases from V and 8 bases from J; bases unmatched to any gene: 5. Germline-derived CDR1 and CDR2 are LNHDA and SQIVND (reference sequence). The CDR3 has 13 amino acids. CDR3 nucleotide sequence: TGTGCCAGTAGTATTGGGACAGGCGGCGGCTACACCTTC. This encodes CASSIGTGGGYTF.

The chain uses TRBV6-5 and TRBJ2-7; 8 nucleotides line up with TRBD2. CDR3 length: 15 amino acids. Germline trimming cut 4 bases from V and 4 bases from J; bases unmatched to any gene: 9. Germline V gene sequence: CDR1 MNHEY, CDR2 SVGAGI. The CDR3 sequence: CASSSRDGGVYEQYF. Here the CDR3 DNA reads TGTGCCAGCAGTTCGCGGGACGGGGGGGTTTACGAGCAGTACTTC.

This clone occurred once. The chain links TRBV15 to TRBJ2-4; tentatively, D is TRBD1 (5 bases). The length of the CDR3 is 14 residues. Trimming cost V 1 base and J 7 bases, with 11 bases left between them. The germline CDR1 and CDR2 sequences are LNHNV and YYDKDF (reference sequence). CDR3 amino acids: CATSRVRGGNIQYF. In DNA form, the CDR3 reads TGTGCCACCAGCAGAGTAAGGGGTGGCAACATTCAGTACTTC.

The chain uses TRBV5-1 and TRBJ2-3, with 9 bases matching TRBD1. Losses at the gene ends were 4 bases for V and 5 bases for J; bases not matched to a gene: 17. Germline values: CDR1 SGHRS, CDR2 YFSETQ. The CDR3 spans 18 residues. CDR3: CASSLDGRGQGKGDTQYF. CDR3 bases: TGCGCCAGCAGCCTCGATGGCCGGGGACAGGGTAAGGGAGATACGCAGTATTTT.

The gene calls are TRBV6-5 and TRBJ2-3; TRBD2 agrees at 9 bases. V lost 10 bases to trimming and J lost 4 bases; unmatched junction nucleotides: 9. Germline V gene lookup returns CDR1 MNHEY and CDR2 SVGAGI. The CDR3 is made up of 14 amino acids. The CDR3 here is CATLGGGAPDTQYF. CDR3 coding DNA: TGTGCCACCCTTGGCGGGGGGGCCCCAGATACGCAGTATTTT.

With regard to this clone: Other DNA sequences in the sample encode the same CDR3. V gene TRBV19 combines with J gene TRBJ1-1; the D is unclear. Trimming removed 1 base from V and 5 bases from J, with 11 bases in between. Germline CDR1 LNHDA, CDR2 SQIVND (reference sequence). There are 14 residues in the CDR3. CDR3 DNA: TGTGCCAGTAGTATAGGGAGGGATCCAACTGAAGCTTTCTTT. This gives the protein CASSIGRDPTEAFF.

This clone is a singleton in its sample. The chain joins TRBV30 to TRBJ1-2, with 9 bases identical to TRBD1. V shed 4 bases and J 8 bases; nucleotides not matched to a gene: 14. Germline CDR1 reads GTSNPN; CDR2 reads SVGIG (reference sequence). The CDR3 consists of 15 residues. The CDR3 DNA reads as TGTGCCTGGACTGCTACCCGGACAGGGGCTCGGGGCTACACCTTC. Translation: CAWTATRTGARGYTF.

The chain is built from TRBV7-4 and TRBJ2-7; D is possibly TRBD1 (5 bases). The CDR3 runs to 13 residues. CDR1 and CDR2 (germline): SGHVT, SQSDAQ. Trimming cost V 5 bases and J 3 bases, with 11 bases left between them. The CDR3 region is CASSEDIGYEQYF. The CDR3 region has the DNA TGTGCCAGCAGCGAGGACATCGGCTACGAGCAGTACTTC.

This chain links TRBV6-6 with TRBJ2-1; no clear D gene. V lost 0 bases to trimming and J lost 1 base, with 7 bases between them. This CDR3 comprises 15 residues. The germline V gene encodes CDR1 MNHNY and CDR2 SVGAGI (reference sequence). The CDR3 DNA reads TGTGCCAGCAGTTACTCAGGCGGATCCTACAATGAGCAGTTCTTC. Its translation is CASSYSGGSYNEQFF.

The chain couples TRBV6-1 to TRBJ1-2, with unresolved D. This CDR3 region has 14 residues. V was pared by 3 bases and J by 4 bases, with 12 bases between. The V gene's germline CDR1 is MNHNS and CDR2 SASEGT. CDR3 bases: TGTGCCAGCAGTGATCGCGGGAAAATCTATGGCTACACCTTC. Encoded protein: CASSDRGKIYGYTF.

This clone came up once. The chain joins TRBV4-1 to TRBJ1-1, with D uncertain. Germline V gene sequence: CDR1 MGHRA, CDR2 YSYEKL. The CDR3 runs 15 residues. V lost 2 bases and J lost 3, with 13 bases in between. The chain's CDR3 is CASSQLGTRDTEAFF. CDR3 in DNA: TGCGCCAGCAGCCAATTGGGTACCCGGGACACTGAAGCTTTCTTT.

This clone was seen only once. CDR3 loop: CASSDVSVTHDTEAFF. In DNA form, the CDR3 reads TGTGCCAGCAGTGACGTTTCGGTGACTCACGACACTGAAGCTTTCTTT. The rearrangement links TRBV2 to TRBJ1-1; no clear D. V lost 3 bases to trimming and J lost 3 bases, with 17 bases between them. The length of the CDR3 is 16 residues. Looked up from germline, CDR1 is SNHLY and CDR2 is FYNNEI.

The rearrangement joins TRBV7-9 to TRBJ2-3; a possible D gene is TRBD2 (6 bases). The CDR3 has 15 residues. V lost 5 bases, J lost 6 bases, and 18 bases lay in between. Germline values: CDR1 SEHNR, CDR2 FQNEAQ (reference sequence). The chain's CDR3 is CASSRPFLGGDTQYF. CDR3 DNA sequence: TGTGCCAGCAGCCGCCCTTTTTTAGGAGGGGATACGCAGTATTTT. Looking up the rest from reference TRBV7-9 and TRBJ2-3 gives the full variable domain: DTGVSQNPRHKITKRGQNVTFRCDPISEHNRLYWYRQTLGQGPEFLTYFQNEAQLEKSRLLSDRFSAERPKGSFSTLEIQRTEQGDSAMYLCASSRPFLGGDTQYFGPGTRLTVL.

This rearrangement joins TRBV5-1 to TRBJ2-5; maybe TRBD1 (6 bases). Germline CDR1 reads SGHRS; CDR2 reads YFSETQ. Trimming removed 4 bases at V and 1 base at J, with 14 bases between. The CDR3 totals 15 residues. The CDR3 here is CASSLQTGPQETQYF. The CDR3 coding sequence is TGCGCCAGCAGCCTCCAGACAGGCCCCCAAGAGACCCAGTACTTC.

The CDR3: CAWSSDITVPQHF. The CDR3 nucleotides are TGTGCCTGGAGTTCTGACATTACGGTGCCCCAGCATTTT. The chain carries TRBV30 and TRBJ1-5, with no clear D. There are 13 residues in the CDR3. CDR1 and CDR2 (germline): GTSNPN, SVGIG (reference sequence). V was clipped by 2 bases and J by 9 bases, with 14 bases between them.

The chain recombines TRBV5-4 with TRBJ2-1, with D maybe TRBD1 (5 bases). This CDR3 has 15 amino acids. Germline lookup yields CDR1 SGHNT and CDR2 YYREEE (reference sequence). V was cut by 0 bases and J by 5 bases, with 12 bases left in between. The CDR3 DNA follows: TGTGCCAGCAGCTTGGTTCAGGGTTTCGACAATGAGCAGTTCTTC. Encoded protein: CASSLVQGFDNEQFF.

The rearrangement links TRBV7-9 to TRBJ1-4; maybe TRBD1 (6 bases). Trimming stripped 6 bases from V and 8 bases from J, with 16 bases between. Germline V gene sequence: CDR1 SEHNR, CDR2 FQNEAQ (reference sequence). The CDR3 spans 14 residues. CDR3 in amino acids: CASSFTGSYEKLFF. The DNA of the CDR3 is TGTGCCAGCAGTTTTACAGGGTCCTACGAAAAACTGTTTTTT.

In its sample, this clone was seen a few times. V is TRBV27 and J is TRBJ2-6; TRBD2 might be the D (6 bases). Germline values: CDR1 MNHEY, CDR2 SMNVEV (reference sequence). The length of the CDR3 is 16 residues. V lost 3 bases and J lost 4, with 13 bases in between. The chain's CDR3 is CASSLVGGAGANVLTF. CDR3 in DNA: TGTGCCAGCAGTTTGGTCGGAGGGGCCGGGGCCAACGTCCTGACTTTC.